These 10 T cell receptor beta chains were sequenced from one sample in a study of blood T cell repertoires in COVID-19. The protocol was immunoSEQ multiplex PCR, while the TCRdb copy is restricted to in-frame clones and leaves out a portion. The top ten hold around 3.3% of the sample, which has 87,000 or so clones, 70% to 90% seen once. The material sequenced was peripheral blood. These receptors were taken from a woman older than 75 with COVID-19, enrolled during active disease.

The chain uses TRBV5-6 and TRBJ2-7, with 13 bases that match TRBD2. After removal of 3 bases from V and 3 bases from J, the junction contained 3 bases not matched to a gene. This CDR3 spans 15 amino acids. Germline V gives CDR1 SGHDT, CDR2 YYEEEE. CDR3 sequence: CASSWGLAGSYEQYF. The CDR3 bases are TGTGCCAGCAGCTGGGGACTAGCGGGGAGCTACGAGCAGTACTTC.

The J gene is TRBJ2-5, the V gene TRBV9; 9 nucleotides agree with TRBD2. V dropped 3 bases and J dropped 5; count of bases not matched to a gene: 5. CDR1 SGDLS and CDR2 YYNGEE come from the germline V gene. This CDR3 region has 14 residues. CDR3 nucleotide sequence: TGTGCCAGCAGCGCGACTAGCGGCGTCGAGACCCAGTACTTC. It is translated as CASSATSGVETQYF.

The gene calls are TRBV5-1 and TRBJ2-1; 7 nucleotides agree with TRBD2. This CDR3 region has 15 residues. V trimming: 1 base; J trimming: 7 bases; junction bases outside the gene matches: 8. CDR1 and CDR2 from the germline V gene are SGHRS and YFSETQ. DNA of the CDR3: TGCGCCAGCAGCTTGTCGGGACTACCCTGGAATGAGCAGTTCTTC. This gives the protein CASSLSGLPWNEQFF.

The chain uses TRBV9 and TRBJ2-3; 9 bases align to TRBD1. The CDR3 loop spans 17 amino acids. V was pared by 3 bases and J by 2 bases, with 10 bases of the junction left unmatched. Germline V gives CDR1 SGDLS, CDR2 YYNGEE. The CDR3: CASSAGGGDRVTDTQYF. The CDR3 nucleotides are TGTGCCAGCAGCGCGGGGGGCGGGGACAGGGTCACAGATACGCAGTATTTT.

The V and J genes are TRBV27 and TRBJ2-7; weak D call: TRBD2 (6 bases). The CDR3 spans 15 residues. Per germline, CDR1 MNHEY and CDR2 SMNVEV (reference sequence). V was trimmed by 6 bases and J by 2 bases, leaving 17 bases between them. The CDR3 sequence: CASSPRGTRTYEQYF. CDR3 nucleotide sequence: TGTGCCAGCAGCCCCCGGGGGACTCGCACCTACGAGCAGTACTTC.

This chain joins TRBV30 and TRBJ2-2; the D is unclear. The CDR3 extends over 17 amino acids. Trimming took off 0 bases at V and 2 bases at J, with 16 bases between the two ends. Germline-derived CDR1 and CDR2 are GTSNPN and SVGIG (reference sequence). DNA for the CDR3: TGTGCCTGGAGTGTAGATCCTATTAGTTCTAACACCGGGGAGCTGTTTTTT. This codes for CAWSVDPISSNTGELFF.

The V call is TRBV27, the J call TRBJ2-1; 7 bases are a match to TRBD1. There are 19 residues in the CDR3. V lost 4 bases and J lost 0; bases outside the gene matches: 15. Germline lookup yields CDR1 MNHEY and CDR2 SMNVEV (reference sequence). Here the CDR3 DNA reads TGTGCCAGCAGTTCAATTTCGAGGGCAGGGGGTTACTCCTACAATGAGCAGTTCTTC. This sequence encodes CASSSISRAGGYSYNEQFF.

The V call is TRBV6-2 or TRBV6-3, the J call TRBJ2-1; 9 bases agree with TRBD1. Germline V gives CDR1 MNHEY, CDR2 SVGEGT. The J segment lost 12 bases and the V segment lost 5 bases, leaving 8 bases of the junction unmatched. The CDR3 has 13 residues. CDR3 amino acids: CASSGSTGGGQFF. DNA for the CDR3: TGTGCCAGCAGTGGATCGACAGGGGGGGGGCAGTTCTTC.

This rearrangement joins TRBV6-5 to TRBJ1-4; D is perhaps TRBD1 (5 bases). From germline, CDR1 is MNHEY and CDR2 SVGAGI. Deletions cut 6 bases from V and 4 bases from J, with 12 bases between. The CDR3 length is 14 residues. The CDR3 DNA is TGTGCCAGCAGGGCGGGGGGGAATAATGAAAAACTGTTTTTT. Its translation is CASRAGGNNEKLFF.

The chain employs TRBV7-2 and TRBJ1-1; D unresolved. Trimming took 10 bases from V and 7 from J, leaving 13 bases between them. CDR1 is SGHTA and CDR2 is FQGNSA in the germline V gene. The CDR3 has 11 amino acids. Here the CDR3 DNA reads TGTGCCACCGGGGTTCTACTTGAAGCTTTCTTT. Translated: CATGVLLEAFF.